One sample yielded the 29 T cell receptor beta chains listed below, sequenced in a study of shared clonotypes between healthy human individuals. Only in-frame clones appear in the TCRdb table, and some are missing; sequencing was by immunoSEQ multiplex PCR. The profile shows around 990,000 clones, roughly 80% of them singletons. Material for sequencing was memory CD4+ T cells from PBMCs. Subset indicated: CD45RA-negative fraction. The source is a man between 18 and 29 years old in good health. Some clones in this sample may be carry-over from other donors' samples.

The V call is TRBV28, the J call TRBJ2-2, with D possibly matching TRBD1 (6 bases). Looked up from germline, CDR1 is MDHEN and CDR2 is SYDVKM. This CDR3 is 16 amino acids long. Trimming took off 2 bases at V and 3 bases at J, with 13 bases between the two ends. The CDR3 coding sequence is TGTGCCAGCAGTTTACCCCAGGGGCAGTACACCGGGGAGCTGTTTTTT. Translated: CASSLPQGQYTGELFF.

This sequence joins TRBV5-8 and TRBJ2-5; TRBD2 aligns across 7 bases. The CDR3 is 16 amino acids. Germline V gives CDR1 SGHTS, CDR2 YDEGEE. Losses at the gene ends were 0 bases for V and 1 base for J; bases not matched to a gene: 6. The CDR3 DNA reads TGTGCCAGCAGCTTGGACCTAGCGGTCATCCAAGAGACCCAGTACTTC. Translation gives CASSLDLAVIQETQYF. Full variable domain (missing parts from reference TRBV5-8 and TRBJ2-5): EAGVTQSPTHLIKTRGQQATLRCSPISGHTSVYWYQQALGLGLQFLLWYDEGEERNRGNFPPRFSGRQFPNYSSELNVNALELEDSALYLCASSLDLAVIQETQYFGPGTRLLVL.

A remark on this clone: A read error is possible here, since a much larger clone lies one base away. This specimen includes other DNA sequences encoding the same CDR3. This chain links TRBV7-9 with TRBJ2-3; TRBD2 matches 10 bases. With 5 bases clipped from V and 1 base from J, the junction kept 3 bases outside the gene matches. The CDR3 covers 15 residues. CDR1 is SEHNR, CDR2 FQNEAQ, per germline (reference sequence). The DNA of the CDR3 is TGTGCCAGCAGCCCAGGGACTAGCGGCACAGATACGCAGTATTTT. Amino acids: CASSPGTSGTDTQYF.

For this clone: Different DNA sequences within this sample yield the same CDR3. The CDR3 here is CASSDNRGNQPQHF. The DNA for the CDR3 is TGTGCCAGCAGTGATAACCGGGGGAATCAGCCCCAGCATTTT. The rearrangement links TRBV6-1 to TRBJ1-5; tentatively, D is TRBD1 (5 bases). CDR1 is MNHNS, CDR2 SASEGT, per germline. The V gene lost 3 bases and the J gene lost 4 bases, with 10 bases spanning the gap. This CDR3 comprises 14 residues.

The gene calls are TRBV7-9 and TRBJ2-7; 7 nucleotides align to TRBD2. The V gene end was trimmed by 5 bases and the J gene end by 1 base; junction bases not matched to a gene: 14. This CDR3 has 17 residues. Germline V gene data show CDR1 as SEHNR and CDR2 as FQNEAQ (reference sequence). In nucleotides, the CDR3 is TGTGCCAGCAGCCCCCTGAGGAGGGCTAGCGGATCCTACGAGCAGTACTTC. It specifies CASSPLRRASGSYEQYF.

DNA of the CDR3: TGTGCCAGCAGTTTCTCATCCGCACTCAACCCGGGACAGGGTAGCACCGGGGAGCTGTTTTTT. Its translation: CASSFSSALNPGQGSTGELFF. J is TRBJ2-2 and V is TRBV28, with 9 bases identical to TRBD1. The CDR3 extends over 21 amino acids. The V gene end was trimmed by 3 bases and the J gene end by 4 bases; junction bases not matched to a gene: 21. Germline V CDR1 and CDR2: MDHEN, SYDVKM.

This clone appeared a few times. The chain recombines TRBV2 with TRBJ1-4; no reliable D call. V lost 8 bases, J lost 0 bases, and 10 bases lay in between. In germline, CDR1 is SNHLY, CDR2 FYNNEI. The CDR3 loop spans 14 amino acids. The CDR3 here is CASESEATNEKLFF. CDR3 sequence (DNA): TGTGCCAGCGAATCTGAGGCAACTAATGAAAAACTGTTTTTT. Drawing the rest from reference TRBV2 and TRBJ1-4, the complete variable domain is EPEVTQTPSHQVTQMGQEVILRCVPISNHLYFYWYRQILGQKVEFLVSFYNNEISEKSEIFDDQFSVERPDGSNFTLKIRSTKLEDSAMYFCASESEATNEKLFFGSGTQLSVL.

This chain links TRBV7-2 with TRBJ2-3; 12 bases agree with TRBD2. CDR3 length: 15 residues. The V gene's germline CDR1 is SGHTA and CDR2 FQGNSA. V dropped 3 bases and J dropped 5; count of bases not matched to a gene: 3. The CDR3 here is CASSFGLAGLDTQYF. CDR3 sequence (DNA): TGTGCCAGCAGCTTCGGACTAGCGGGACTAGATACGCAGTATTTT.

This clone was observed a few times. This chain joins TRBV19 and TRBJ1-5; TRBD1 is a possible D gene (6 bases). With 3 bases removed from V and 4 bases from J, the gap between germline ends came to 13 bases. Germline loops: CDR1 LNHDA, CDR2 SQIVND (reference sequence). The CDR3 runs 15 residues. This CDR3 reads CASSIIGQTNQPQHF. CDR3 coding DNA: TGTGCCAGTAGTATTATTGGACAGACTAATCAGCCCCAGCATTTT.

V and J are TRBV7-3 and TRBJ2-1, with 11 nucleotides matching TRBD2. The CDR3 spans 16 residues. V lost 5 bases to trimming and J lost 1 base; unmatched junction nucleotides: 4. Germline CDR1 is SGHTA and CDR2 is FQGTGA. CDR3: CASSTLAGGSYNEQFF. In DNA, the CDR3 is TGTGCCAGCAGCACCTTAGCGGGAGGGTCCTACAATGAGCAGTTCTTC.

This chain uses TRBV19 with TRBJ2-1; no firm D call. V lost 5 bases to trimming and J lost 5 bases, with 19 bases between them. The CDR3 runs 16 residues. Germline CDR1 reads LNHDA; CDR2 reads SQIVND (reference sequence). The CDR3 DNA follows: TGTGCCAGTAGTTCTCCCAACCTCCCGGCGCACAATGAGCAGTTCTTC. The encoded protein is CASSSPNLPAHNEQFF.

This clone was counted many times. The chain is built from TRBV28 and TRBJ2-1; 7 bases agree with TRBD1. Germline V gene lookup returns CDR1 MDHEN and CDR2 SYDVKM. The CDR3 totals 15 residues. V lost 4 bases, J lost 8 bases, and 11 bases stayed unmatched. CDR3 in DNA: TGTGCCAGCAGTTCACAGGGGTTGGTGAGTGATGAGCAGTTCTTC. Its translation: CASSSQGLVSDEQFF.

The genes are TRBV18 and TRBJ2-3, with D possibly matching TRBD2 (5 bases). Trimming took 4 bases from V and 4 from J, leaving 12 bases between them. Germline V gives CDR1 KGHSH, CDR2 LQKENI. CDR3 length: 14 residues. DNA of the CDR3: TGTGCCAGCTCACATGGACTCCCCCCAGATACGCAGTATTTT. Translation gives CASSHGLPPDTQYF.

There are a few counts of this clone. This chain uses TRBV5-8 with TRBJ2-5; D is perhaps TRBD2 (6 bases). The V gene lost 0 bases and the J gene lost 2 bases, with 8 bases spanning the gap. The V gene's germline CDR1 is SGHTS and CDR2 YDEGEE. The length of the CDR3 is 14 residues. CDR3 in amino acids: CASSLDGGQETQYF. CDR3 DNA sequence: TGTGCCAGCAGCTTGGATGGGGGGCAAGAGACCCAGTACTTC.

V and J are TRBV27 and TRBJ1-1, with 8 bases fitting TRBD1. V shed 2 bases and J 4 bases; nucleotides not matched to a gene: 6. Germline CDR1 is MNHEY and CDR2 is SMNVEV (reference sequence). This CDR3 spans 15 amino acids. As DNA, the CDR3 is TGTGCCAGCAGTTTAGGAACAGGGGGAAGCACTGAAGCTTTCTTT. Its translation: CASSLGTGGSTEAFF.

J is TRBJ2-1 and V is TRBV7-6, with D possibly TRBD1 on 5 matching bases. CDR3 length equals 14 residues. Germline V gene data show CDR1 as SGHVS and CDR2 as FNYEAQ. Trimming removed 5 bases from V and 8 bases from J, with 16 bases in between. CDR3: CASSPRTISDEQFF. CDR3 nucleotides: TGTGCCAGCAGCCCGAGGACAATATCGGATGAGCAGTTCTTC.

The V gene is TRBV2, the J gene TRBJ1-1; tentatively, D is TRBD1 (6 bases). Per germline, CDR1 SNHLY and CDR2 FYNNEI. This CDR3 contains 12 residues. Trimming removed 6 bases from V and 4 bases from J, with 9 bases in between. CDR3 DNA sequence: TGTGCCAGCAGAGGGGGTGTCACTGAAGCTTTCTTT. Amino acid sequence: CASRGGVTEAFF. Full variable domain (outside the CDR3, taken from reference TRBV2 and TRBJ1-1): EPEVTQTPSHQVTQMGQEVILRCVPISNHLYFYWYRQILGQKVEFLVSFYNNEISEKSEIFDDQFSVERPDGSNFTLKIRSTKLEDSAMYFCASRGGVTEAFFGQGTRLTVV.

This clone was counted once. The CDR3 loop reads CASSPWTSGVDEQFF. Written as DNA, the CDR3 is TGTGCCAGCAGCCCCTGGACTAGCGGCGTGGATGAGCAGTTCTTC. The gene calls are TRBV7-2 and TRBJ2-1, with 10 nucleotides matching TRBD2. From germline, CDR1 is SGHTA and CDR2 FQGNSA. This CDR3 contains 15 residues. V lost 5 bases and J lost 8; bases outside the gene matches: 9.

V and J are TRBV19 and TRBJ1-5, with D hard to call. This CDR3 comprises 17 residues. Germline values: CDR1 LNHDA, CDR2 SQIVND (reference sequence). V lost 0 bases and J 0 bases, leaving 12 bases between the germline ends. The CDR3 region is CASSIDQTAYSNQPQHF. Written as DNA, the CDR3 is TGTGCCAGTAGTATAGATCAAACAGCTTATAGCAATCAGCCCCAGCATTTT.

V and J are TRBV5-1 and TRBJ1-3; D is possibly TRBD1 (6 bases). The germline gives CDR1 SGHRS, CDR2 YFSETQ. The V and J ends lost 4 bases and 4 bases respectively, with 21 bases between them. This CDR3 has 17 amino acids. CDR3 bases: TGCGCCAGCAGCCTCTCCTCCCCGGGGGCAGGGGGAAACACCATATATTTT. This sequence encodes CASSLSSPGAGGNTIYF. The complete variable domain, with remaining parts taken from reference TRBV5-1 and TRBJ1-3, reads KAGVTQTPRYLIKTRGQQVTLSCSPISGHRSVSWYQQTPGQGLQFLFEYFSETQRNKGNFPGRFSGRQFSNSRSEMNVSTLELGDSALYLCASSLSSPGAGGNTIYFGEGSWLTVV.

This clone was observed many times. Other nucleotide sequences in the sample specify the same CDR3. The J gene is TRBJ2-3, the V gene TRBV11-2; 11 nucleotides agree with TRBD2. Trimming at V came to 3 bases and at J to 3 bases, leaving 2 bases not matched to a gene. CDR1 SGHAT and CDR2 FQNNGV come from the germline V gene. CDR3 length equals 15 residues. The CDR3 reads CASSFSGRATDTQYF. In DNA, the CDR3 is TGTGCCAGCAGCTTTAGCGGGAGGGCGACAGATACGCAGTATTTT.

The genes are TRBV5-1 and TRBJ2-5; D possibly corresponds to TRBD1 (5 bases). V was pared by 1 base and J by 1 base, with 11 bases between. Germline V lookup: CDR1 SGHRS, CDR2 YFSETQ. The CDR3 is 15 residues long. CDR3 sequence reads: CASSLPTASQETQYF. For the CDR3, the DNA is TGCGCCAGCAGCTTGCCGACAGCAAGCCAAGAGACCCAGTACTTC.

Comments on this clone: Other DNA sequences of this sample code for an identical CDR3. This chain connects TRBV7-3 to TRBJ1-1; D unclear. V was pared by 0 bases and J by 1 base, with 6 bases between. Germline loops: CDR1 SGHTA, CDR2 FQGTGA. This CDR3 is built from 14 residues. The CDR3 bases are TGTGCCAGCAGCTTAACAGGGAGGAACACTGAAGCTTTCTTT. It yields the protein CASSLTGRNTEAFF.

The chain is built from TRBV7-3 and TRBJ2-3; D is perhaps TRBD2 (5 bases). Germline V gene sequence: CDR1 SGHTA, CDR2 FQGTGA. Trimming took off 6 bases at V and 4 bases at J, with 8 bases between the two ends. The length of the CDR3 is 12 residues. CDR3 protein: CASSWRSDTQYF. Written as DNA, the CDR3 is TGTGCCAGCAGTTGGAGGTCAGATACGCAGTATTTT.

This clone was counted ten times or more. The chain couples TRBV28 to TRBJ2-4; 10 bases are a match to TRBD1. This CDR3 is built from 15 residues. Trimming removed 4 bases from V and 6 bases from J; junction bases left unmatched: 6. CDR1 and CDR2 from the germline V gene are MDHEN and SYDVKM. The CDR3 nucleotides are TGTGCCAGCAGTTCGACAGGGGGCGCTGGAAACATTCAGTACTTC. Encoded protein: CASSSTGGAGNIQYF. Together with reference TRBV28 and TRBJ2-4, the CDR3 gives the full variable domain: DVKVTQSSRYLVKRTGEKVFLECVQDMDHENMFWYRQDPGLGLRLIYFSYDVKMKEKGDIPEGYSVSREKKERFSLILESASTNQTSMYLCASSSTGGAGNIQYFGAGTRLSVL.

The genes are TRBV15 and TRBJ1-1; D unclear. This CDR3 comprises 12 residues. V lost 3 bases and J 8 bases, leaving 10 bases between the germline ends. From germline, CDR1 is LNHNV and CDR2 YYDKDF (reference sequence). The CDR3 nucleotides are TGTGCCACCAGCAGGGAGGGTTCGGAAGCTTTCTTT. Translating gives CATSREGSEAFF.

The chain couples TRBV15 to TRBJ2-1; 7 bases fit TRBD1. Germline CDR1 is LNHNV and CDR2 is YYDKDF (reference sequence). Losses at the gene ends were 5 bases for V and 10 bases for J; bases not matched to a gene: 5. CDR3 size: 12 residues. CDR3 sequence reads: CATSVRTGEQFF. The CDR3 region has the DNA TGTGCCACCAGCGTGCGGACAGGCGAGCAGTTCTTC.

The chain combines TRBV6-6 with TRBJ2-1, with a tentative D call TRBD2 (5 bases). The germline V and J ends were trimmed by 5 bases and 7 bases, with 18 bases remaining between them. Per germline, CDR1 MNHNY and CDR2 SVGAGI (reference sequence). The CDR3 is made up of 15 amino acids. The CDR3 loop is CASSGKTKPGNEQFF. CDR3 DNA: TGTGCCAGCAGTGGAAAGACCAAACCGGGGAATGAGCAGTTCTTC.

In regard to this clone: Germline is not matched at one junction end, which may reflect a read error. V and J are TRBV5-4 and TRBJ1-4, with a weak D call TRBD1 (6 bases). The CDR3 has 16 amino acids. From germline, CDR1 is SGHNT and CDR2 YYREEE (reference sequence). The CDR3 DNA reads as TGTGCCAGCAGCACCGGACAGCGCTCAACTAATGAAAAACTGCTTTTT. Its protein is CASSTGQRSTNEKLLF.